Detailed here is one T cell receptor (beta chain). As yet, its antigen is unknown. The assay was immunoSEQ multiplex PCR, and TCRdb's table has in-frame clones only and misses some. In the table there are hundreds of thousands of clones, about nine tenths of which are singletons. Germline-derived CDR1 and CDR2 are MDHEN and SYDVKM. V was clipped by 8 bases and J by 4 bases, with 13 bases between them. This CDR3 has 13 amino acids. The data were taken from a study of cytomegalovirus exposure and HLA in healthy donors. Findings of the study overall: There were 150 or so TCR beta chains listed as cytomegalovirus-associated.

The sequencing sample was made of PBMCs. The TCR sequence derives from a woman aged 18-35 years in good health and CMV-seropositive. This rearrangement joins TRBV28 to TRBJ2-3; D may be TRBD2 (6 bases). The CDR3: CASSPGSPDTQYF. In nucleotides, the CDR3 is TGTGCCAGCTCCCCCGGGAGCCCAGATACGCAGTATTTT.